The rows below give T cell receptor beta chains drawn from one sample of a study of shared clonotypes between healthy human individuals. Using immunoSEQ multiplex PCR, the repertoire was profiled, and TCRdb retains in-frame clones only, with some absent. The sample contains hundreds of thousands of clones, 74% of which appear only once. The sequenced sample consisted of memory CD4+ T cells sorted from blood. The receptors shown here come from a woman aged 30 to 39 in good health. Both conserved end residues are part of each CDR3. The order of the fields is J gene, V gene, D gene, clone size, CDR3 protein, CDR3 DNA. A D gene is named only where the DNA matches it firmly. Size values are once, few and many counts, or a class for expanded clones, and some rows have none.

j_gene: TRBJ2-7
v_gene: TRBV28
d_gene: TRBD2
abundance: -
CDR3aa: CASGRRGRASEQYF
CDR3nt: TGTGCCAGCGGAAGGCGCGGGAGGGCCTCCGAGCAGTACTTC

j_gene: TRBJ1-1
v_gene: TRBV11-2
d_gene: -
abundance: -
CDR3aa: CASSLMGRQLMNTEAFF
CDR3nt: TGTGCCAGCAGCTTAATGGGGCGACAGCTCATGAACACTGAAGCTTTCTTT

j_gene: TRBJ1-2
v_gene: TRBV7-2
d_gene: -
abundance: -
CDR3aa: CASSLLPQGGDGYTF
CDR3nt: TGTGCCAGCAGCTTACTTCCACAGGGTGGGGATGGCTACACCTTC

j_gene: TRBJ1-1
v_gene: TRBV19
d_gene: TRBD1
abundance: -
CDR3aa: CASSRSGTAKNTEAFF
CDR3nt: TGTGCCAGTAGTAGATCCGGGACAGCAAAGAACACTGAAGCTTTCTTT

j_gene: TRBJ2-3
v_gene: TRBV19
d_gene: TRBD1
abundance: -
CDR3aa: CASSMSRGLDTQYF
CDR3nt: TGTGCCAGTAGTATGTCCAGGGGGCTAGATACGCAGTATTTT

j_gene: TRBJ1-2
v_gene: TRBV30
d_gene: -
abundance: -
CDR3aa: CAWTREFYGYTF
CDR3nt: TGTGCCTGGACCAGGGAGTTCTATGGCTACACCTTC

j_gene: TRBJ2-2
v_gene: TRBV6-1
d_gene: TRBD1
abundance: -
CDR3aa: CASVGQKNTGELFF
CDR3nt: TGTGCCAGCGTGGGACAGAAAAACACCGGGGAGCTGTTTTTT

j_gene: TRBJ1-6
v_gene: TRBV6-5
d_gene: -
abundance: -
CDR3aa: CASRGNHNSPLHF
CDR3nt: TGTGCCAGCAGGGGAAACCATAATTCACCCCTCCACTTT

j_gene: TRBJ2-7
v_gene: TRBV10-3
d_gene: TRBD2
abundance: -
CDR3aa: CAIRDSGRATYEQYF
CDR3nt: TGTGCCATCAGGGATAGCGGGAGGGCGACCTACGAGCAGTACTTC

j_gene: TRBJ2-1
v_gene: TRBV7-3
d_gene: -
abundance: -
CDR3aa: CASSLWVGRDNEQFF
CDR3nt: TGTGCCAGCAGCCTCTGGGTAGGGAGAGACAATGAGCAGTTCTTC

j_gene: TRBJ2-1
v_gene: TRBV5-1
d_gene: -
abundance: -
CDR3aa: CASSFYGFEGVGGEQFF
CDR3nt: TGCGCCAGCAGCTTCTACGGGTTCGAAGGGGTAGGGGGTGAGCAGTTCTTC

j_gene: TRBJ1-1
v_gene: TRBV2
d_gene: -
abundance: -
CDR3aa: CATFKGELNTEAFF
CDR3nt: TGTGCCACCTTCAAGGGGGAATTGAACACTGAAGCTTTCTTT

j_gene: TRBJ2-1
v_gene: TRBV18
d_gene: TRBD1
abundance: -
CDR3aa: CASSSTGQGYNEQFF
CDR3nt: TGTGCCAGCTCGTCAACGGGACAGGGCTACAATGAGCAGTTCTTC

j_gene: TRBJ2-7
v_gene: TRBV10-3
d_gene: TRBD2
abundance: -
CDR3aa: CAITQREFNEQYF
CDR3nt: TGTGCCATCACACAGCGGGAGTTCAACGAGCAGTACTTC

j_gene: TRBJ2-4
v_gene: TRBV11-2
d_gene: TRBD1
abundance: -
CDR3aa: CASTLHPGTGGLAKNIQYF
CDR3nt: TGTGCCAGCACCCTTCATCCCGGGACAGGGGGGCTTGCCAAAAACATTCAGTACTTC

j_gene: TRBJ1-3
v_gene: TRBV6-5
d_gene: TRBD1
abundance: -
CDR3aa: CASGDRGLSGNTIYF
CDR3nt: TGTGCCAGCGGGGACAGGGGACTCTCTGGAAACACCATATATTTT

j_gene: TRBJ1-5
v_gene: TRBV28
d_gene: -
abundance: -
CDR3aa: CASSLGGRARDQPQHF
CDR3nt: TGTGCCAGCAGTTTAGGTGGCAGGGCTAGAGATCAGCCCCAGCATTTT

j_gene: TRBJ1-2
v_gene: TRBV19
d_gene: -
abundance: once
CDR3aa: CASRASGLSGYTF
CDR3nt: TGTGCCAGTAGGGCCTCGGGGCTCAGCGGCTACACCTTC

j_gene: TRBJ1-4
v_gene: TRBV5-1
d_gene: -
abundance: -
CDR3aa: CASSLGDRDNEKLFF
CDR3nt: TGCGCCAGCAGCCTTGGCGACAGAGATAATGAAAAACTGTTTTTT

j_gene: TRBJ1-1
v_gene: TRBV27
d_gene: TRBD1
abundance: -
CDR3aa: CASSRTGLRTEAFF
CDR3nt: TGTGCCAGCAGCCGGACAGGGCTCAGGACTGAAGCTTTCTTT

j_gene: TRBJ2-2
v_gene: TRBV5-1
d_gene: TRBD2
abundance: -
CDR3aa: CASSGTGLAGYTGELFF
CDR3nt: TGCGCCAGCAGCGGGACGGGACTAGCGGGATACACCGGGGAGCTGTTTTTT

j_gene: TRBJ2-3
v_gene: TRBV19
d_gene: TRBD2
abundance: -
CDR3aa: CASSLYSLAGRLGDTQYF
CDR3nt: TGTGCCAGTAGTCTCTATTCGCTAGCGGGCCGCCTGGGAGATACGCAGTATTTT